The T cell receptor beta chain described here comes from a study of blood T cells in healthy people across ages. In the study overall: T cells yielded about one barcoded beta molecule per two cells through template switching. Overall study results and limits: One million T cells yielded diversity estimates that were considered underestimates.

CDR1 and CDR2 (germline): LNHNV, YYDKDF (reference sequence). The CDR3 has 14 amino acids. Trimming shortened V by 1 base and J by 2 bases, and 9 bases separated the two germline ends. A note on this clonotype: Its antigen is unidentified.

The authors ran a second PCR of 7 to 11 cycles using a sample-barcoded 5' primer and a J-beta primer mix. MiXCR was run by TCRdb on the 5' RACE reads, yielding one entry per CDR3 protein. Of some 850,000 distinct CDR3 sequences listed, roughly 25% are singletons. These same data were also listed under a study on T cells of mothers and their children. This second study says: Every mother produced more than 9.5 million TCR beta CDR3 reads, whereas every child provided around 3 million.

The specimen sequenced was blood. This sequence joins TRBV15 and TRBJ2-7; D unresolved. The TCR sequence derives from a boy aged 5-17 years in good health. For the CDR3, the DNA is TGTGCCACCAGCAGAGCTATCGATCCCTACGAGCAGTACTTC. This gives the protein CATSRAIDPYEQYF.